The 31 T cell receptor beta chains below come from one sample, sequenced in a study of CXCR3-negative and CXCR3-positive naive CD8 T cells. UMI-tagged TRB cDNA libraries were built via 5' RACE. From the 5' RACE reads, TCRdb lists one entry per CDR3 protein and no DNA. The specimen's table records 45,000 or so distinct CDR3 sequences. The source material was memory CD8+ T cells from blood. The receptors derive from a human donor in good health. Some clones in this sample may be carry-over from other donors' samples.

The V gene is TRBV7-9, the J gene TRBJ2-7. CDR3 size: 14 residues. Germline CDR1 SEHNR, CDR2 FQNEAQ (reference sequence). CDR3 sequence: CASSPPRGSYEQYF. Looking up the rest from reference TRBV7-9 and TRBJ2-7 gives the full variable domain: DTGVSQNPRHKITKRGQNVTFRCDPISEHNRLYWYRQTLGQGPEFLTYFQNEAQLEKSRLLSDRFSAERPKGSFSTLEIQRTEQGDSAMYLCASSPPRGSYEQYFGPGTRLTVT.

The V call is TRBV29-1, the J call TRBJ2-3; TCRdb's D call of TRBD2 is untestable without DNA. The CDR3 sequence is 14 residues long. Germline values: CDR1 SQVTM, CDR2 ANQGSEA. This chain's CDR3 is CSVYGLESTDTQYF.

The chain combines TRBV29-1 with TRBJ2-7; the D call of TRBD2 rests on TCRdb alone, since no DNA is present to check it. CDR3 length: 13 amino acids. Germline CDR1 reads SQVTM; CDR2 reads ANQGSEA. CDR3 loop: CSVVEGSPYEQYF.

This chain's CDR3 is CASSGSGASVGDTEAFF. V and J are TRBV7-9 and TRBJ1-1; checking the TCRdb D call of TRBD1 is not possible without DNA. The germline V gene has CDR1 SEHNR and CDR2 FQNEAQ (reference sequence). The CDR3 contains 17 residues. The full variable domain, rest sourced from reference TRBV7-9 and TRBJ1-1, is DTGVSQNPRHKITKRGQNVTFRCDPISEHNRLYWYRQTLGQGPEFLTYFQNEAQLEKSRLLSDRFSAERPKGSFSTLEIQRTEQGDSAMYLCASSGSGASVGDTEAFFGQGTRLTVV.

The chain couples TRBV20-1 to TRBJ2-1; TCRdb outputs TRBD1, but without DNA this stays unchecked. Germline lookup yields CDR1 DFQATT and CDR2 SNEGSKA (reference sequence). The CDR3 runs to 14 residues. CDR3: CSASLTGTGNEQFF.

The V gene is TRBV4-1, the J gene TRBJ2-3; absent DNA, TCRdb's TRBD2 call cannot be checked. Germline CDR1 MGHRA, CDR2 YSYEKL. The CDR3 contains 13 residues. CDR3 region: CASRSGVSDTQYF.

The J gene is TRBJ2-7, the V gene TRBV3-1; TCRdb's D call of TRBD1 is untestable without DNA. Per germline, CDR1 LGHDT and CDR2 YNNKEL (reference sequence). The CDR3 loop spans 15 amino acids. The CDR3 reads CASSQPTGKAYEQYF.

The V call is TRBV5-6, the J call TRBJ2-1; TCRdb selects TRBD1, and the lack of DNA leaves this call unchecked. Germline V gene data show CDR1 as SGHDT and CDR2 as YYEEEE. This CDR3 comprises 12 residues. The chain's CDR3 is CASRMDRGREFF.

This sequence joins TRBV28 and TRBJ1-2; the TCRdb D gene call, TRBD1, has no DNA to confirm it. This CDR3 contains 19 residues. Germline CDR1 is MDHEN and CDR2 is SYDVKM. CDR3 sequence reads: CASSLQTGTGNNRIYGYTF.

V usage is TRBV5-1 and J usage is TRBJ2-7; TCRdb gives TRBD1 as the D gene, but with no DNA this cannot be confirmed. Germline V gives CDR1 SGHRS, CDR2 YFSETQ. The CDR3 runs 13 residues. CDR3: CASSYGQGYEQYF.

The V call is TRBV4-3, the J call TRBJ2-1; the D gene TCRdb calls, TRBD2, cannot be checked with no DNA. In germline, CDR1 is LGHNA, CDR2 YSLEER. This CDR3 is built from 15 residues. This CDR3 is CASSQERTSNNEQFF.

The chain combines TRBV27 with TRBJ1-2. The CDR3 runs 11 residues. Germline CDR1 and CDR2: MNHEY and SMNVEV (reference sequence). The CDR3 reads CATGGTYGYTF.

The chain combines TRBV9 with TRBJ1-5; the D call from TCRdb, TRBD1, cannot be confirmed without DNA. Germline V lookup: CDR1 SGDLS, CDR2 YYNGEE. CDR3 length equals 16 residues. The CDR3 loop is CASSVVPRPPNQPQHF.

The chain carries TRBV15 and TRBJ2-7; as DNA is missing, the TRBD1 call by TCRdb cannot be tested. Germline assignment: CDR1 LNHNV and CDR2 YYDKDF (reference sequence). CDR3 length equals 14 residues. The CDR3 sequence is CATSRADRIHEQYF.

V usage is TRBV4-2 and J usage is TRBJ2-5. From germline, CDR1 is LGHNA and CDR2 YNFKEQ. The length of the CDR3 is 16 residues. CDR3 loop: CASSQVPGEGQETQYF.

The gene calls are TRBV4-1 and TRBJ2-1. Germline CDR1 is MGHRA and CDR2 is YSYEKL. This CDR3 region has 14 residues. The CDR3 sequence is CASSQGLGSSEQFF.

CDR3 protein: CSVNHDRGPEAFF. The V gene is TRBV29-1, the J gene TRBJ1-1; TCRdb's D call of TRBD1 is untestable without DNA. This CDR3 region has 13 residues. CDR1 is SQVTM and CDR2 is ANQGSEA in the germline V gene. The full variable domain, in which reference TRBV29-1 and TRBJ1-1 provide the parts outside the CDR3, is SAVISQKPSRDICQRGTSLTIQCQVDSQVTMMFWYRQQPGQSLTLIATANQGSEATYESGFVIDKFPISRPNLTFSTLTVSNMSPEDSSIYLCSVNHDRGPEAFFGQGTRLTVV.

The chain's CDR3 is CASSPPEGSNEQFF. This chain uses TRBV18 with TRBJ2-1. The germline V gene encodes CDR1 KGHSH and CDR2 LQKENI. This CDR3 region has 14 residues.

The rearrangement links TRBV3-1 to TRBJ2-7; checking the TCRdb D call of TRBD1 is not possible without DNA. CDR3 length equals 17 residues. CDR1 LGHDT and CDR2 YNNKEL come from the germline V gene (reference sequence). The CDR3 is CASSQDHPGGTTYEQYF.

The rearrangement joins TRBV27 to TRBJ2-7; absent DNA, TCRdb's TRBD1 call cannot be checked. The CDR3 is 15 amino acids. CDR1 is MNHEY and CDR2 is SMNVEV in the germline V gene (reference sequence). This CDR3 is CASSQNRDRLSEQYF.

This rearrangement joins TRBV12-3 or TRBV12-4 to TRBJ2-3. The CDR3 is 14 amino acids. CDR3 sequence: CASSLVESTDTQYF.

This sequence joins TRBV30 and TRBJ2-3; lacking DNA, the TRBD1 call made by TCRdb goes unchecked. The CDR3 loop spans 14 amino acids. Germline V lookup: CDR1 GTSNPN, CDR2 SVGIG (reference sequence). CDR3 protein: CAWSGGAGSDTQYF.

The CDR3 protein is CASSVWQVHNEQFF. The chain employs TRBV25-1 and TRBJ2-1. The germline V gene has CDR1 MGHDK and CDR2 SYGVNS. This CDR3 contains 14 residues.

The V and J genes are TRBV28 and TRBJ1-1. Germline loops: CDR1 MDHEN, CDR2 SYDVKM. The CDR3 totals 14 residues. CDR3 in amino acids: CASMWESENTEAFF.

Here the CDR3 reads CSAQGQGGGNQPQHF. This sequence joins TRBV20-1 and TRBJ1-5; with no DNA, the TCRdb D assignment of TRBD1 cannot be verified. Per germline, CDR1 DFQATT and CDR2 SNEGSKA (reference sequence). This CDR3 is 15 amino acids long.

V gene TRBV27 combines with J gene TRBJ2-1; TCRdb's D call of TRBD1 is untestable without DNA. The CDR3 totals 13 residues. Per germline, CDR1 MNHEY and CDR2 SMNVEV (reference sequence). This CDR3 is CASRRGVNNEQFF.

The chain couples TRBV7-9 to TRBJ2-7. The CDR3 runs 15 residues. Germline CDR1 and CDR2: SEHNR and FQNEAQ (reference sequence). The CDR3 is CASSLVQATSYEQYF. Using reference TRBV7-9 and TRBJ2-7 for the parts outside the CDR3, the full variable domain is DTGVSQNPRHKITKRGQNVTFRCDPISEHNRLYWYRQTLGQGPEFLTYFQNEAQLEKSRLLSDRFSAERPKGSFSTLEIQRTEQGDSAMYLCASSLVQATSYEQYFGPGTRLTVT.

V usage is TRBV12-3 or TRBV12-4 and J usage is TRBJ2-3; the D call from TCRdb, TRBD1, cannot be confirmed without DNA. The CDR3 extends over 14 amino acids. The CDR3 is CASSLGGPADTQYF.

The chain employs TRBV25-1 and TRBJ2-7; TCRdb picks TRBD1, but there is no DNA to check that call. The germline CDR1 and CDR2 sequences are MGHDK and SYGVNS. This CDR3 is 14 amino acids long. CDR3 amino acids: CASSERYRANEQYF.

Here the CDR3 reads CSVEDTVQGLGELFF. The J gene is TRBJ2-2, the V gene TRBV29-1; absent DNA, TCRdb's TRBD1 call cannot be checked. Germline V gene lookup returns CDR1 SQVTM and CDR2 ANQGSEA. The CDR3 sequence is 15 residues long.

The genes are TRBV4-1 and TRBJ1-1. The germline CDR1 and CDR2 sequences are MGHRA and YSYEKL. The CDR3 has 14 residues. The CDR3 is CASSLPRGVAEAFF.